This TCR beta chain was identified in a study of response to subunit inactivated influenza vaccine. This CDR3 is built from 16 residues. Germline V gene lookup returns CDR1 SGHNT and CDR2 YENEEA. V lost 4 bases and J 7 bases, leaving 19 bases between the germline ends. Notes on the study in general: The authors proposed limited new T cell recruitment per seasonal influenza vaccination.

One entry per CDR3 protein, called by TCRdb with MiXCR from the RT-PCR reads. The data contain some 540,000 distinct CDR3 sequences, roughly 25% of them singletons. This clonotype occurred a few times. Its antigen is unknown. The data were also submitted as part of a second study, on T cells expressing NK-cell markers. Per that study: It was by 5'RACE template switching with UMIs that TCR beta cDNA was made. In the group of eight sequenced donors, seven were HCMV-seropositive and one was seronegative. The study found these clonotypes also leading the CD3+CD56-NKG2C+ fraction in a few donors. Expanded clones of NKG2C+ T cells had an unclear HCMV specificity.

The TCR originated in a man aged 50 to 60 who received an inactivated influenza vaccine. The input for sequencing was CD4+ T cells sorted from PBMCs, taken about 12 days after vaccination. The V call is TRBV11-3, the J call TRBJ2-2, with a tentative D call TRBD1 (7 bases). In DNA form, the CDR3 reads TGTGCCAGCAGCTCGGAGGGGGCGCTTGCGAACGGGGAGCTGTTTTTT. It yields the protein CASSSEGALANGELFF.